This T cell receptor (beta chain) was captured by sequencing in a study of neurological immune-mediated disorders. This clonotype was seen ten or more times. TCRdb fed the 5' RACE reads into MiXCR, producing one record per CDR3 protein. Of 20,000 to 25,000 distinct CDR3 sequences in the sample, under 8.5% are singletons; the top ten hold less than 5%. V was cut by 0 bases and J by 5 bases, with 13 bases left in between. Per germline, CDR1 GTSNPN and CDR2 SVGIG (reference sequence). CDR3 length: 14 residues. What was sequenced was PBMCs. The TCR was taken from a woman between 40 and 50 years old in good health. This chain joins TRBV30 and TRBJ2-5; perhaps D is TRBD1 or TRBD2 (6 bases each). CDR3 sequence reads: CAWSVLGGRETQYF. The CDR3 nucleotides read TGTGCCTGGAGTGTATTGGGGGGCCGGGAGACCCAGTACTTC.